The T cell receptor beta chain described here comes from a study of identical twins. TCRdb ran MiXCR on the 5' RACE reads and lists one entry per CDR3 protein. The table shows 200,000 to 250,000 distinct CDR3 sequences, with over 5% occurring only once. This CDR3 contains 13 residues. The germline V gene encodes CDR1 LGHNT and CDR2 FRNRAP. Trimming cost V 1 base and J 8 bases, with 11 bases left between them. This clonotype was seen more than once but under ten times. This sample was also put to use in a study of T cells expressing NK-cell markers. According to that study: CD3+CD56+NKG2C+, CD3+CD56+NKG2C- and CD3+CD56-NKG2C+ T cells, once sorted, supplied the TCR beta repertoires. There were seven HCMV-seropositive donors and one seronegative donor among the eight sequenced. In several donors, these clonotypes also led the CD3+CD56-NKG2C+ fraction.

This receptor was identified in a woman aged 18 to 35 in good health. Sample: CD8+ T cells sorted from blood. The chain joins TRBV12-5 to TRBJ1-1, with D possibly matching TRBD1 (5 bases). The CDR3 nucleotides are TGTGCTAGTGGTTTGGAAGGGACGGGAGAAGCTTTCTTT. This encodes CASGLEGTGEAFF.